This is a list of T cell receptor beta chains from one sample in a study of preoperative IRX-2 immunotherapy in early breast cancer. Measured with immunoSEQ multiplex PCR; TCRdb has only the in-frame clones, and not every one. In the table there are fewer than 35,000 clones, 85% to 90% of which are singletons. The input for sequencing was tumor tissue, taken after IRX-2 immunotherapy. These receptors all stem from a human donor with breast cancer. CDR3s leave out the opening cysteine and the closing phenylalanine or tryptophan. The D gene is left open where the match is weak. A clone size is listed for some rows: how often the clone was seen (once, few, many), or a class if it is expanded.

V,J,size,D,CDR3
TRBV7-1,TRBJ1-4,.,.,ASRPDVRGKLF
TRBV11-3,TRBJ2-1,.,TRBD2,ASRGSGAANEQF
TRBV6-8,TRBJ2-1,.,.,ASRARRNPYHNEQF
TRBV18,TRBJ1-1,.,.,ASSPEGTEAF
TRBV18,TRBJ1-6,.,.,ASSPLRGDSPLH
TRBV6-8,TRBJ1-6,.,.,ASRWVLNSPLH
TRBV5-1,TRBJ2-3,.,TRBD2,ASSPPGTSDTDTQY
TRBV6-7,TRBJ2-6,once,.,ASSLGAAGANVLT
TRBV29-1,TRBJ2-1,.,TRBD1,SVGQGTGGSEQF
TRBV19,TRBJ1-2,.,TRBD1,ASNRGQERNYGYT
TRBV7-1,TRBJ2-5,few,TRBD2,ASSLSIGAAGGFQETQY
TRBV28,TRBJ1-1,once,.,ASSLYRNTEAF
TRBV5-1,TRBJ2-7,.,.,ASSPVGGSYEQY
TRBV30,TRBJ1-1,.,.,AWSATRSAEAF
TRBV19,TRBJ1-2,.,.,ASHTGGPGYGYT
TRBV23-1,TRBJ2-5,.,TRBD2,ASSQDRSGGAKEETQY
TRBV30,TRBJ2-3,.,TRBD1,AWSAGTGRTDTQY
TRBV11-3,TRBJ1-3,.,TRBD1,ASTPRDRAENTIY
TRBV4-1,TRBJ1-2,.,.,ASSQVGVGGYT
TRBV7-4,TRBJ1-5,.,TRBD1,ASSRTGGGRQPQH
TRBV30,TRBJ1-2,.,.,AWTPRGRSNYGYT
TRBV6-8,TRBJ2-1,.,.,ASSASWGYNEQF
TRBV28,TRBJ1-1,.,.,ASRGATRTNTEAF
TRBV6-8,TRBJ2-7,.,.,ASSRDRSGYEQY
TRBV6-8,TRBJ1-1,.,TRBD1,AIKTGEMNTEAF
TRBV18,TRBJ1-1,.,.,ASSPQWGTEAF
TRBV7-4,TRBJ2-1,.,TRBD1,ASISGQGGEQF
TRBV6-8,TRBJ1-1,.,.,ASTKYSNTEAF
TRBV6-8,TRBJ2-5,.,TRBD1,AISRTGDQETQY
TRBV11-3,TRBJ2-7,.,TRBD1,ASSLGTGLRVEQY
TRBV19,TRBJ1-4,.,.,ASTRAATNEKLF
TRBV15,TRBJ2-2,.,.,ATSRGVTESGELF
TRBV6-8,TRBJ1-1,.,.,ASSYRGNTEAF
TRBV23-1,TRBJ2-2,.,.,ASSQDQTGGWTGELF
TRBV7-6,TRBJ1-2,few,.,ASSSGRGNYGYT
TRBV12-2,TRBJ2-7,.,.,ALKRQGATYEQY
TRBV28,TRBJ1-5,.,.,ASSFSKRQINQPQH
TRBV14,TRBJ2-7,once,.,ASSQAPLLYEQY
TRBV10-3,TRBJ2-5,.,.,AISESLIQETQY
TRBV6-8,TRBJ2-3,.,.,ASRRGFGDTQY
TRBV11-3,TRBJ2-3,few,.,ASSLGGNPDTQY
TRBV23-1,TRBJ2-4,.,TRBD1,ASSLATGGVKNIQY
TRBV7-5,TRBJ2-1,.,.,ASSLTGGRQGIGINEQF
TRBV5-1,TRBJ2-1,.,TRBD2,ASIESGGPNSYNEQF
TRBV6-8,TRBJ1-2,once,TRBD1,ASSPTDRGYGYT
TRBV11-3,TRBJ1-1,.,.,ASLTTGRGTEAF
TRBV6-8,TRBJ2-5,.,.,ASSPRGRVQTQY
TRBV30,TRBJ1-2,once,.,AWTYSNYGYT
TRBV11-3,TRBJ1-6,few,TRBD1,ASSLEDRDTNNSPLH
TRBV7-4,TRBJ1-5,.,.,ASSQDSNQPQH
TRBV6-8,TRBJ1-1,.,.,ASSKMDTEAF
TRBV11-3,TRBJ2-2,.,.,ASSLTVGQNTGELF